This TCR beta chain was obtained from a study of identical twins. A few counts support this clonotype. Germline V gene sequence: CDR1 WNHNN, CDR2 SYGVQD (reference sequence). The CDR3 runs 18 residues. The V and J ends lost 3 bases and 0 bases respectively, with 18 bases between them. TCRdb independently ran MiXCR on the 5' RACE reads; one entry per CDR3 protein. Altogether 500,000 to 550,000 distinct CDR3 sequences are present, 20% to 25% being singletons, with the ten largest covering 0.45% to 0.5%. The data also belong to a second study, concerning yellow fever vaccine responses in identical twins.

The rearrangement uses TRBV10-1 and TRBJ2-1; perhaps TRBD2 as D (6 bases). The source of this sequence is a woman aged 18-35 years in good health. Source material: CD4+ T cells sorted from blood. The CDR3 nucleotides read TGCGCCAGCAGTGATATGAAGGGACTGATAAGCTCCTACAATGAGCAGTTCTTC. The encoded protein is CASSDMKGLISSYNEQFF.